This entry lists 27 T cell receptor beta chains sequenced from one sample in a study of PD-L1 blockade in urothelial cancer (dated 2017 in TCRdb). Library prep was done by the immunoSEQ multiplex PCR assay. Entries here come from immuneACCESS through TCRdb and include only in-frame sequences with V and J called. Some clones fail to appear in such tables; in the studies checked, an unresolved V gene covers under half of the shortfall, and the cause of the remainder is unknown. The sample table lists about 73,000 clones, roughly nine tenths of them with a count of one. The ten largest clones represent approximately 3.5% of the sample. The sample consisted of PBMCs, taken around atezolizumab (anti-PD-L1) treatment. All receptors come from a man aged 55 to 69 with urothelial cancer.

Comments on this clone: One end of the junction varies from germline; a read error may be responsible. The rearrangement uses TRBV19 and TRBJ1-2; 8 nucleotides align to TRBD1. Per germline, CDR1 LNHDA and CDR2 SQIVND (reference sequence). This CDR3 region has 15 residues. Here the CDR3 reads CASNIRGQAVLGYTF. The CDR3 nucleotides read TGTGCCAGTAATATAAGGGGACAGGCCGTACTGGGCTACACCTTC.

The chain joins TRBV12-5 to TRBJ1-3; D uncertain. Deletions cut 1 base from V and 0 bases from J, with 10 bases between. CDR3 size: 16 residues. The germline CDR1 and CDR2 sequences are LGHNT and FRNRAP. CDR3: CASGLGSLDSGNTIYF. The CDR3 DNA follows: TGTGCTAGTGGTTTGGGATCTTTAGACTCTGGAAACACCATATATTTT. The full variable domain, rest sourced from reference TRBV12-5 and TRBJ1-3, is DARVTQTPRHKVTEMGQEVTMRCQPILGHNTVFWYRQTMMQGLELLAYFRNRAPLDDSGMPKDRFSAEMPDATLATLKIQPSEPRDSAVYFCASGLGSLDSGNTIYFGEGSWLTVV.

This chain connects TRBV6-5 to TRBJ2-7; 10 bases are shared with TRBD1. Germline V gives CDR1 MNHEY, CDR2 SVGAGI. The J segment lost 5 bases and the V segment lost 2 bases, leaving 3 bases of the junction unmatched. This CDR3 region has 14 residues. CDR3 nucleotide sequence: TGTGCCAGCAGTTACGGGACAGGGGAAAACGAGCAGTACTTC. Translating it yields CASSYGTGENEQYF.

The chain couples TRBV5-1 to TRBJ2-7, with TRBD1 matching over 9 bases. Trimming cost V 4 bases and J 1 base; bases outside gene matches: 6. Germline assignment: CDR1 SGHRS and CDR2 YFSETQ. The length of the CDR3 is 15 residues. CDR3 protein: CASSAGTGRSYEQYF. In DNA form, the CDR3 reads TGCGCCAGCAGCGCCGGGACAGGGCGATCCTACGAGCAGTACTTC.

The CDR3 sequence is CASSPPGLGGWNEQFF. The CDR3 bases are TGTGCCAGCTCACCGCCGGGACTAGGGGGGTGGAATGAGCAGTTCTTC. V usage is TRBV18 and J usage is TRBJ2-1; 8 nucleotides line up with TRBD2. V shed 3 bases, J shed 7 bases, and the junction held 11 bases outside the gene matches. From germline, CDR1 is KGHSH and CDR2 LQKENI. The CDR3 is made up of 16 amino acids. Full variable domain (remainder filled in from reference TRBV18 and TRBJ2-1): NAGVMQNPRHLVRRRGQEARLRCSPMKGHSHVYWYRQLPEEGLKFMVYLQKENIIDESGMPKERFSAEFPKEGPSILRIQQVVRGDSAAYFCASSPPGLGGWNEQFFGPGTRLTVL.

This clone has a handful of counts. CDR3 nucleotide sequence: TGTGCCAGCAGCTACCTAGCGACAAGATACAATGAGCAGTTCTTC. Translation: CASSYLATRYNEQFF. The chain couples TRBV28 to TRBJ2-1; TRBD2 is a possible D gene (6 bases). Trimming removed 6 bases at V and 4 bases at J, with 16 bases between. In germline, CDR1 is MDHEN, CDR2 SYDVKM. CDR3 length: 15 residues.

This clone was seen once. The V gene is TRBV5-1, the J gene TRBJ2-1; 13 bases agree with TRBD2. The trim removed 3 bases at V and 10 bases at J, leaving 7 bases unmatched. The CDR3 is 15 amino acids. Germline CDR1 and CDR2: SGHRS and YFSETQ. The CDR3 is CASSSRTSGGREQFF. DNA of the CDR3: TGCGCCAGCAGCTCCCGGACTAGCGGGGGTAGGGAGCAGTTCTTC.

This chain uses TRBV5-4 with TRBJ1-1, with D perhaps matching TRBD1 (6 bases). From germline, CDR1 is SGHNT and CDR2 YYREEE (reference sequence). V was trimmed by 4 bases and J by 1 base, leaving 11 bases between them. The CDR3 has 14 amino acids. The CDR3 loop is CASSLRDTNTEAFF. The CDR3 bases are TGTGCCAGCAGCCTCCGGGACACGAACACTGAAGCTTTCTTT.

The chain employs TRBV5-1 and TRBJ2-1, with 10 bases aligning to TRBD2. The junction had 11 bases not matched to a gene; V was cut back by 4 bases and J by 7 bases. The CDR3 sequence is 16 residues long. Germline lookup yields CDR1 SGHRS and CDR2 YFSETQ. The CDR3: CASSGTPSGGTNEQFF. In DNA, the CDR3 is TGCGCCAGCAGCGGGACCCCTAGCGGGGGAACGAATGAGCAGTTCTTC.

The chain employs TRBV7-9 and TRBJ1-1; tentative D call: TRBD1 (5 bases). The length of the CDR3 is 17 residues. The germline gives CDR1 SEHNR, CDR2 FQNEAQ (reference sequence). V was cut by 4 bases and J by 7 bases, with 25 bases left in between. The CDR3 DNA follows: TGTGCCAGCAGCTCAGGGTTTCCGGGACTCTTGCGGGGTGAAGCTTTCTTT. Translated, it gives CASSSGFPGLLRGEAFF.

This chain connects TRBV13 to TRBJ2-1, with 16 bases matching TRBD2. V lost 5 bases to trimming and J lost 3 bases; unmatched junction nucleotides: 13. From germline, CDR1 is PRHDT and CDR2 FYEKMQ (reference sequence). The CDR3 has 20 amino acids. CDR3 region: CASSGPPPGLAGGVYNEQFF. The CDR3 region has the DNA TGTGCCAGCAGCGGACCCCCCCCGGGACTAGCGGGGGGGGTCTACAATGAGCAGTTCTTC.

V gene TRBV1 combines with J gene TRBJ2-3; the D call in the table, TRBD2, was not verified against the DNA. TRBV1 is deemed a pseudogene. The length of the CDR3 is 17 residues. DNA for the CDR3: TGCACCAGCAGCCAAGATAGGGCCCCTATAAGCGGAGATACGCAGTATTTT. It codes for CTSSQDRAPISGDTQYF.

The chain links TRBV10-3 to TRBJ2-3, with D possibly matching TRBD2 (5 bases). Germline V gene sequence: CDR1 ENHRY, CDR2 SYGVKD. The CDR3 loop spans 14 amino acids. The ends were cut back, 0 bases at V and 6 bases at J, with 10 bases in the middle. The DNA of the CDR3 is TGTGCCATCAGTGAGTCTGACGTAGCGGATACGCAGTATTTT. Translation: CAISESDVADTQYF.

DNA for the CDR3: TGTGCCAGCAGTTTATGGGACGATTTGCGGGAGGGAAGGTCCTACGAGCAGTACTTC. This encodes CASSLWDDLREGRSYEQYF. The genes are TRBV28 and TRBJ2-7, with 9 bases identical to TRBD2. The CDR3 runs 19 residues. CDR1 is MDHEN and CDR2 is SYDVKM in the germline V gene. The junction had 13 bases not matched to a gene; V was cut back by 0 bases and J by 1 base.

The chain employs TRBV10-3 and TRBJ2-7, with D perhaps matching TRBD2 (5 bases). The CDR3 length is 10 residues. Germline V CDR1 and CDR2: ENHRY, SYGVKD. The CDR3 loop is CGAGAYEQYF. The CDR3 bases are TGTGGCGCCGGGGCCTACGAGCAGTACTTC.

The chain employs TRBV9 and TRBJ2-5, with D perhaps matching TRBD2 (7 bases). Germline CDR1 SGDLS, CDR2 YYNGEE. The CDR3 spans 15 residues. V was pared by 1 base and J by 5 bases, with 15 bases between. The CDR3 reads CASSVTQGRVETQYF. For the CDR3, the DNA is TGTGCCAGCAGCGTAACCCAGGGGAGGGTTGAGACCCAGTACTTC.

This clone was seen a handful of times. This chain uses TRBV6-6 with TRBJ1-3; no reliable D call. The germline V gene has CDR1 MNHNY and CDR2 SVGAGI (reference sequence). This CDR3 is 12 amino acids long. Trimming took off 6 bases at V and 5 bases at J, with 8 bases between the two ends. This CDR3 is CASSTSRNTIYF. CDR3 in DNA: TGTGCCAGCAGCACGAGCAGAAACACCATATATTTT.

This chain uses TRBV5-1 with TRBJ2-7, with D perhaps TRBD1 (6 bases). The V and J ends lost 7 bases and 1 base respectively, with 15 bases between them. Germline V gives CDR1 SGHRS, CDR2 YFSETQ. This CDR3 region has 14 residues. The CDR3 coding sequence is TGCGCCAGCGTCGGGGCAGGGGAATCCTACGAGCAGTACTTC. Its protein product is CASVGAGESYEQYF.

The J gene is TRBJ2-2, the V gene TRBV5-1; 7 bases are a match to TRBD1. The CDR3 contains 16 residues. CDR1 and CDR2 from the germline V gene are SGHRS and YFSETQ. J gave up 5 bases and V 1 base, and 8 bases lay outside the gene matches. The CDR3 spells CASSLSPGGSTGELFF. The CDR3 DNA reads TGCGCCAGCAGCTTGTCCCCAGGGGGTTCTACCGGGGAGCTGTTTTTT.

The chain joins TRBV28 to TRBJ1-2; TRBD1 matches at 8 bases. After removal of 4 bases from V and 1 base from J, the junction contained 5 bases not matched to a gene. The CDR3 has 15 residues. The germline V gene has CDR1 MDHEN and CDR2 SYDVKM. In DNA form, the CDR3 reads TGTGCCAGCAGTTCAGGGGGCGGGGGTAACTATGGCTACACCTTC. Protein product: CASSSGGGGNYGYTF.

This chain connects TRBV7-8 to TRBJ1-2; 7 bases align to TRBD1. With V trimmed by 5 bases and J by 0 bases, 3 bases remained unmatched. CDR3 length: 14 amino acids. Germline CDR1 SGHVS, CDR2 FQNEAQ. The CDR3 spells CASSRDRSNYGYTF. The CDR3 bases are TGTGCCAGCAGCCGGGACAGATCTAACTATGGCTACACCTTC.

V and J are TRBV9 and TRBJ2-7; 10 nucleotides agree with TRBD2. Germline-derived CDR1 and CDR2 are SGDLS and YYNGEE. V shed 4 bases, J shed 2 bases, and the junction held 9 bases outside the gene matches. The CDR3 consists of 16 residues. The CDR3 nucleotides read TGTGCCAGCAGCCCCCGTTTAGCGGGGGGAACCTACGAGCAGTACTTC. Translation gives CASSPRLAGGTYEQYF.

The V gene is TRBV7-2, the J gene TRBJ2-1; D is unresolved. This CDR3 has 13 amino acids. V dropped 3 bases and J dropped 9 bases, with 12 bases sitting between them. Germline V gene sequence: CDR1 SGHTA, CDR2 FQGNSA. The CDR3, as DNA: TGTGCCAGCAGCTTGTTTGGTTCGGGTGAGCAGTTCTTC. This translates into CASSLFGSGEQFF.

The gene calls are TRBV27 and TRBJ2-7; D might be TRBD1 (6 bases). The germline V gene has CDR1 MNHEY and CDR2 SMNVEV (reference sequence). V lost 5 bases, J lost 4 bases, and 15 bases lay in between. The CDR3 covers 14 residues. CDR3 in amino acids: CASSPSGVGYEQYF. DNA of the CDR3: TGTGCCAGCAGTCCCTCAGGGGTAGGGTACGAGCAGTACTTC.

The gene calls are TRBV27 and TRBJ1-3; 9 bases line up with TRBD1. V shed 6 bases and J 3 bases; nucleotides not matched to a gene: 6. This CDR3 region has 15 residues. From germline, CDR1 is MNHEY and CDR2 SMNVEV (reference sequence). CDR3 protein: CASRRTGAGGNTIYF. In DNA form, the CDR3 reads TGTGCCAGCAGGAGGACAGGGGCTGGTGGAAACACCATATATTTT.

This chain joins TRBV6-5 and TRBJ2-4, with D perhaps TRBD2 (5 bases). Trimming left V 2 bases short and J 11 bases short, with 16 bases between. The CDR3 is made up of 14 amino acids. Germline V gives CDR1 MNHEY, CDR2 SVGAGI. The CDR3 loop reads CASSYNQVATFQYF. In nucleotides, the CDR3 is TGTGCCAGCAGTTACAATCAGGTAGCGACATTTCAGTACTTC.

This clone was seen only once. CDR3 protein: CAWSLYNRDSQGYGYTF. For the CDR3, the DNA is TGTGCCTGGAGTTTGTACAATAGGGACAGTCAAGGGTATGGCTACACCTTC. The chain has TRBV30 and TRBJ1-2; 7 positions agree with TRBD1. V trimming: 2 bases; J trimming: 5 bases; junction bases outside the gene matches: 17. The germline V gene encodes CDR1 GTSNPN and CDR2 SVGIG (reference sequence). The CDR3 has 17 residues.